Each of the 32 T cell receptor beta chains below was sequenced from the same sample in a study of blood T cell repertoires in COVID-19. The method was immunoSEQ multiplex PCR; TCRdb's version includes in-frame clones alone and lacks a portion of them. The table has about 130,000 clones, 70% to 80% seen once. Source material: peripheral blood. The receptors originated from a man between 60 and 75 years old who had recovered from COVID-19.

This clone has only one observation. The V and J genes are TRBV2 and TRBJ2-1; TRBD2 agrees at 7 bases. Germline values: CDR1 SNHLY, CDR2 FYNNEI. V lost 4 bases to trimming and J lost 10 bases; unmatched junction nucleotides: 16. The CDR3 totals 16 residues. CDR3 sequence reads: CASSVAPPTSSGEQFF. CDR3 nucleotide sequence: TGTGCCAGCAGTGTTGCTCCCCCGACTAGCTCCGGCGAGCAGTTCTTC.

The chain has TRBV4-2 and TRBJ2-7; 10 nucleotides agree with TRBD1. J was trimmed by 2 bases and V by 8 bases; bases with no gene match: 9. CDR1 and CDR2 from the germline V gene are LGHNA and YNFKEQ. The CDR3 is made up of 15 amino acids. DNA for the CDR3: TGTGCCAGCTCTGGGACAGGGGACTCCACCTACGAGCAGTACTTC. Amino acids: CASSGTGDSTYEQYF.

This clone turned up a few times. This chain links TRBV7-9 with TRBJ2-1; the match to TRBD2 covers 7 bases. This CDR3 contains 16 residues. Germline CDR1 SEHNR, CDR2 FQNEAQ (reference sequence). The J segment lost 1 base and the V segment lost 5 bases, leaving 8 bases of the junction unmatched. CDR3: CASSLREASSYNEQFF. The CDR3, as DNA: TGTGCCAGCAGCCTCCGGGAGGCTTCATCCTACAATGAGCAGTTCTTC.

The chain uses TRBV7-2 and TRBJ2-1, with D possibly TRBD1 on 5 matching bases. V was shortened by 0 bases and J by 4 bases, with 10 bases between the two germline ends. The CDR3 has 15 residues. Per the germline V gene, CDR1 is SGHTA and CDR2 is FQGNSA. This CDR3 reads CASSLAQGAYNEQFF. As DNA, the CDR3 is TGTGCCAGCAGCTTAGCTCAGGGTGCGTACAATGAGCAGTTCTTC.

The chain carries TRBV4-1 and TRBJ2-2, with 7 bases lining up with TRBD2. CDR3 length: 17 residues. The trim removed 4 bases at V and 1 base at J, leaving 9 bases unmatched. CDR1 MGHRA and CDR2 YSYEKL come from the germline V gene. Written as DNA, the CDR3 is TGCGCCAGCAGCCGACAGCCCGGGGGGAGGAACACCGGGGAGCTGTTTTTT. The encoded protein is CASSRQPGGRNTGELFF.

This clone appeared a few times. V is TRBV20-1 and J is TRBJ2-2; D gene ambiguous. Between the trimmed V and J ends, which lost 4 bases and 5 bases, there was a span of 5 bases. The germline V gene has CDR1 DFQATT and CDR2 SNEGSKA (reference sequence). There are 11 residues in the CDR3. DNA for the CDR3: TGCAGTGCTACGGGTACCGGGGAGCTGTTTTTT. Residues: CSATGTGELFF.

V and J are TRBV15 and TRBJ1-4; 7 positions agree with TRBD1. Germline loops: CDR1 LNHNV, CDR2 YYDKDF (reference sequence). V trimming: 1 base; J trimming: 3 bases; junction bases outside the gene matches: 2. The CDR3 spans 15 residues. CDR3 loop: CATSRGGTANEKLFF. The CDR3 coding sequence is TGTGCCACCAGCAGAGGCGGGACAGCTAATGAAAAACTGTTTTTT.

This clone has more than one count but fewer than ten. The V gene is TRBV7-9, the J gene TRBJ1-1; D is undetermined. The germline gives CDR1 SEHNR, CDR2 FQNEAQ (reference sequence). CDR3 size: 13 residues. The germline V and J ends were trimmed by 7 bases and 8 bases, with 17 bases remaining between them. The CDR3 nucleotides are TGTGCCAGCACCCCCAGGTCGGCAGGAGAAGCTTTCTTT. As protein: CASTPRSAGEAFF.

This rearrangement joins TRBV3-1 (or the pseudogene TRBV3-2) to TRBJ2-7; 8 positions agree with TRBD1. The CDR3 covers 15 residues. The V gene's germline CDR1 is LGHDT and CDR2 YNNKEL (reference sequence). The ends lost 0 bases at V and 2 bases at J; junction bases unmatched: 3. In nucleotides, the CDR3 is TGTGCCAGCAGCCAAGATCTGACAGGGGCCTACGAGCAGTACTTC. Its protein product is CASSQDLTGAYEQYF.

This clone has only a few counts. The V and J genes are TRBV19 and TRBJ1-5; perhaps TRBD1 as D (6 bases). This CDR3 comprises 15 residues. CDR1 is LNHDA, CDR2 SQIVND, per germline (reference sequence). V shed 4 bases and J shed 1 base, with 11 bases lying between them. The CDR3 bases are TGTGCCAGTAGTAAGGAAGGACAGAGCAATCAGCCCCAGCATTTT. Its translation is CASSKEGQSNQPQHF. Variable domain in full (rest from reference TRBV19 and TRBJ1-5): DGGITQSPKYLFRKEGQNVTLSCEQNLNHDAMYWYRQDPGQGLRLIYYSQIVNDFQKGDIAEGYSVSREKKESFPLTVTSAQKNPTAFYLCASSKEGQSNQPQHFGDGTRLSIL.

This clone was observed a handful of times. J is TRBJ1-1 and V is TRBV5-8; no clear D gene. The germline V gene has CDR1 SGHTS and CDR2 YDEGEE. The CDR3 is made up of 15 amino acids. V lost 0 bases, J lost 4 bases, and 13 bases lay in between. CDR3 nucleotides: TGTGCCAGCAGCTTGGTTCCAGTAGGGAGCACTGAAGCTTTCTTT. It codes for CASSLVPVGSTEAFF.

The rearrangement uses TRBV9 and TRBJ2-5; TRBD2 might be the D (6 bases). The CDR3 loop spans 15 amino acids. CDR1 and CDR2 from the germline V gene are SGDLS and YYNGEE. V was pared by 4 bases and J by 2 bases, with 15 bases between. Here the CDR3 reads CASSRGLQLQETQYF. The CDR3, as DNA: TGTGCCAGCAGCCGGGGACTCCAACTACAAGAGACCCAGTACTTC.

The CDR3 here is CATSTGTDYTEAFF. CDR3 nucleotides: TGTGCCACCAGCACCGGGACAGATTACACTGAAGCTTTCTTT. This chain links TRBV24-1 with TRBJ1-1; TRBD1 matches at 7 bases. The CDR3 is made up of 14 amino acids. J gave up 3 bases and V 7 bases, and 7 bases lay outside the gene matches. The V gene's germline CDR1 is KGHDR and CDR2 SFDVKD.

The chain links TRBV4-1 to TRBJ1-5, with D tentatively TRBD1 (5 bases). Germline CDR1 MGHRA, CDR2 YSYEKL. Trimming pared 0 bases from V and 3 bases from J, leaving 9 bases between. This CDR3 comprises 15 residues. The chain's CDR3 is CASSQESTVNQPQHF. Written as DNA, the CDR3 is TGCGCCAGCAGCCAAGAATCGACAGTCAATCAGCCCCAGCATTTT.

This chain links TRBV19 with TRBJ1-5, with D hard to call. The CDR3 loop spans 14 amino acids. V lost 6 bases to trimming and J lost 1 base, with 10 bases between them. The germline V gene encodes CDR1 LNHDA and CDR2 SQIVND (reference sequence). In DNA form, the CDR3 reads TGTGCCAGTAGAATCCGGGGAAGCAATCAGCCCCAGCATTTT. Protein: CASRIRGSNQPQHF.

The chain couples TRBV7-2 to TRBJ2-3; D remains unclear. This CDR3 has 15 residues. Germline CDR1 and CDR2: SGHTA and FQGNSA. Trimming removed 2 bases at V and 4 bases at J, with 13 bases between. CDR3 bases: TGTGCCAGCAGCTTACGCCCCAGGATCGCAGATACGCAGTATTTT. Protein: CASSLRPRIADTQYF.

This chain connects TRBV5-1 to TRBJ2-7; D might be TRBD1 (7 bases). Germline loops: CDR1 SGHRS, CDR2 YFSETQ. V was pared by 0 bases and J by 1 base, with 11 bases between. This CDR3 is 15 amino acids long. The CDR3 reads CASSLGQGGSYEQYF. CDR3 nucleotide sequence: TGCGCCAGCAGCTTGGGTCAGGGGGGTTCCTACGAGCAGTACTTC.

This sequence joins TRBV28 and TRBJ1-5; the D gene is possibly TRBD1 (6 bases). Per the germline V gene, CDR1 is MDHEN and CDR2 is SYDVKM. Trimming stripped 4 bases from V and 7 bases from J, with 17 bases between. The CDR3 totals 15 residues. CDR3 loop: CASSSARGGRQPQHF. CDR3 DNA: TGTGCCAGCAGTTCAGCTAGGGGGGGGAGACAGCCCCAGCATTTT.

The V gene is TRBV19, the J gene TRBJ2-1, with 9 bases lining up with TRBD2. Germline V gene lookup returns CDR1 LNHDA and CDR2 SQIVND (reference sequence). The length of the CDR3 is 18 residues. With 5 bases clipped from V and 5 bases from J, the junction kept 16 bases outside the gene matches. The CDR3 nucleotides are TGTGCCAGTAGTTCTAGGACTAGCGTTGCGTGGGTCCACAATGAGCAGTTCTTC. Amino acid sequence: CASSSRTSVAWVHNEQFF.

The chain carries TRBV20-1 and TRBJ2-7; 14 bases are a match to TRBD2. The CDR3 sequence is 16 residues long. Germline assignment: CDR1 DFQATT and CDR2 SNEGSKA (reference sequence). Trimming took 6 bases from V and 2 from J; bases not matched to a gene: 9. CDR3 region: CSASGGLAGDPYEQYF. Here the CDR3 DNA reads TGCAGTGCGAGTGGGGGACTAGCGGGGGATCCCTACGAGCAGTACTTC.

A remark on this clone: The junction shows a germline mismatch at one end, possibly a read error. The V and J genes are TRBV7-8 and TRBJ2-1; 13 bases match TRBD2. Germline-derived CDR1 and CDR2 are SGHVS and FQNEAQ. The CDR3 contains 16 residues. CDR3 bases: TGTGCCAGCAGCTCGGGGACTAGCGGGGCCTATAATGAGCAGTTCTTC. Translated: CASSSGTSGAYNEQFF.

CDR3 loop: CSAVGQNGYTF. The CDR3 DNA follows: TGCAGTGCGGTCGGACAGAATGGCTACACCTTC. The V gene is TRBV20-1, the J gene TRBJ1-2, with D possibly matching TRBD1 (6 bases). V lost 6 bases, J lost 6 bases, and 11 bases lay in between. Germline V CDR1 and CDR2: DFQATT, SNEGSKA (reference sequence). The CDR3 runs 11 residues.

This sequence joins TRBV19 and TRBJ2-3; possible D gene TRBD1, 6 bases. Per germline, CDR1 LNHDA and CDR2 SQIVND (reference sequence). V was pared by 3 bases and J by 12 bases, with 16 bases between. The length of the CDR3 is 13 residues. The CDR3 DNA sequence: TGTGCCAGTAGTATTCGAGGAGGACAGTCACAGTATTTT. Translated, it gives CASSIRGGQSQYF. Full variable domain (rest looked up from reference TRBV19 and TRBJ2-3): DGGITQSPKYLFRKEGQNVTLSCEQNLNHDAMYWYRQDPGQGLRLIYYSQIVNDFQKGDIAEGYSVSREKKESFPLTVTSAQKNPTAFYLCASSIRGGQSQYFGPGTRLTVL.

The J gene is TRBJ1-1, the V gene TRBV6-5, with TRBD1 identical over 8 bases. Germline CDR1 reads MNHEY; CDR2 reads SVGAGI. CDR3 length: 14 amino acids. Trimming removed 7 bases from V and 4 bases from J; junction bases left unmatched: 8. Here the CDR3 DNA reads TGTGCCAGCACTCCCGGGACAGGCGGCACTGAAGCTTTCTTT. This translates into CASTPGTGGTEAFF.

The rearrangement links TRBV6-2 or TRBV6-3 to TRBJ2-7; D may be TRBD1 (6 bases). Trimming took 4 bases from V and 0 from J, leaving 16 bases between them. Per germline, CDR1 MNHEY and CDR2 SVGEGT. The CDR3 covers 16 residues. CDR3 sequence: CASSFRQGSSSYEQYF. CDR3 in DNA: TGTGCCAGCAGTTTCCGGCAGGGGTCGAGCTCCTACGAGCAGTACTTC.

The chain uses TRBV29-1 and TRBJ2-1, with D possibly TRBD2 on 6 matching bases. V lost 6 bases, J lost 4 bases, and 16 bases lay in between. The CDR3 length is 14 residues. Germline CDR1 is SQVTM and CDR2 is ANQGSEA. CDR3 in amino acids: CSVTMGGYYNEQFF. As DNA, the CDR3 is TGCAGCGTCACCATGGGGGGATATTACAATGAGCAGTTCTTC.

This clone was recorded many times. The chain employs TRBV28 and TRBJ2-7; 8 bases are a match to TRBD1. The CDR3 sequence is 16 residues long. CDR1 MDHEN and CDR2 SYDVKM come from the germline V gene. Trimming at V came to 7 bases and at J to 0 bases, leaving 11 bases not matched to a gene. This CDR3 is CASKGQANLGSYEQYF. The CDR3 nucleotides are TGTGCCAGCAAGGGACAGGCGAATCTGGGCTCCTACGAGCAGTACTTC.

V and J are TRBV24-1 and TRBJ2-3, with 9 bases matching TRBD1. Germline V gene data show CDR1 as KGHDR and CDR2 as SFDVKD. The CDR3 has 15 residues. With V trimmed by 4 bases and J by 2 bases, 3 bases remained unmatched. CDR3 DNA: TGTGCCACCAGTGAAGGGGACAGGGTCACAGATACGCAGTATTTT. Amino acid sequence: CATSEGDRVTDTQYF.

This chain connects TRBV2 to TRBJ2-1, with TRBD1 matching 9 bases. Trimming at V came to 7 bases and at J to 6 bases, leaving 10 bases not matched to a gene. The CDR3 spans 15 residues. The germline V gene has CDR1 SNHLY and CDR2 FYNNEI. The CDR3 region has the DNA TGTGCCAGCAAGGTATGGGGACAGGGCGCCAATGAGCAGTTCTTC. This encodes CASKVWGQGANEQFF.

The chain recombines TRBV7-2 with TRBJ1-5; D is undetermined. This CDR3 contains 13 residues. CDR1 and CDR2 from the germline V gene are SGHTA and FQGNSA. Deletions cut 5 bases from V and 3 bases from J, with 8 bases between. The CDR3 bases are TGTGCCAGCAGCCTCCACTACAATCAGCCCCAGCATTTT. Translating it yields CASSLHYNQPQHF. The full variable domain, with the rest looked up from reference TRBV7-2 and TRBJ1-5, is GAGVSQSPSNKVTEKGKDVELRCDPISGHTALYWYRQSLGQGLEFLIYFQGNSAPDKSGLPSDRFSAERTGGSVSTLTIQRTQQEDSAVYLCASSLHYNQPQHFGDGTRLSIL.

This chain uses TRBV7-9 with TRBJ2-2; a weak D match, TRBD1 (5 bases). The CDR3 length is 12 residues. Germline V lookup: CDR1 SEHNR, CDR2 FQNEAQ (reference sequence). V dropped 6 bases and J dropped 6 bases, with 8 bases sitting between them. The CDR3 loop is CASRLQAGELFF. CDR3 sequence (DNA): TGTGCCAGCAGGTTACAGGCCGGGGAGCTGTTTTTT. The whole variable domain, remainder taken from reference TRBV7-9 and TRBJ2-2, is DTGVSQNPRHKITKRGQNVTFRCDPISEHNRLYWYRQTLGQGPEFLTYFQNEAQLEKSRLLSDRFSAERPKGSFSTLEIQRTEQGDSAMYLCASRLQAGELFFGEGSRLTVL.

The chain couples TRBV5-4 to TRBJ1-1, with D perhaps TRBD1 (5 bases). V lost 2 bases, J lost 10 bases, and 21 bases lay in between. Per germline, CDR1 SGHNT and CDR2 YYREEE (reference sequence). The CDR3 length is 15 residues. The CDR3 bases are TGTGCCAGCAGCTTAAAGGGAGGCGACAGCTCCGGAGCTTTCTTT. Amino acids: CASSLKGGDSSGAFF.